These 26 T cell receptor beta chains originate from one sample sequenced in a study of T cell repertoires in cytomegalovirus infection. TCRdb independently ran MiXCR on the reads; one entry per CDR3 protein. The table has fewer than 350,000 distinct CDR3 sequences, over 7.5% seen once. The sequenced material came from PBMCs. The origin of the receptors is a human donor in good health (CMV status not recorded). Some clones in this sample may be carry-over from other donors' samples.

The sample holds many counts of this clonotype. The chain employs TRBV7-2 and TRBJ2-3; 7 nucleotides align to TRBD1. Trimming at V came to 5 bases and at J to 2 bases, leaving 4 bases not matched to a gene. Germline-derived CDR1 and CDR2 are SGHTA and FQGNSA. The CDR3 sequence is 14 residues long. The CDR3 protein is CASSRTGNTDTQYF. The DNA for the CDR3 is TGTGCCAGCAGCCGGACAGGAAACACAGATACGCAGTATTTT.

The sample holds one count of this clonotype. A junction end diverges from the germline sequence, so it may reflect a read error. This chain uses TRBV7-2 with TRBJ1-2, with D perhaps matching TRBD1 (6 bases). The CDR3 length is 14 residues. Germline V gene lookup returns CDR1 SGHTA and CDR2 FQGNSA. The CDR3 loop is CARSTYETGPGYTF. Written as DNA, the CDR3 is TGTGCCAGAAGCACATACGAGACAGGCCCAGGCTACACATTC.

Only a few counts were recorded for this clonotype. This rearrangement joins TRBV28 to TRBJ2-7; D remains unclear. V lost 7 bases to trimming and J lost 2 bases, with 12 bases between them. This CDR3 is 13 amino acids long. Germline V gene sequence: CDR1 MDHEN, CDR2 SYDVKM. CDR3 sequence: CASTRPGTYEQYF. The CDR3 bases are TGTGCCAGCACCAGACCTGGTACCTACGAGCAGTACTTC.

This clonotype was observed a few times. V and J are TRBV7-3 and TRBJ2-1; D is undetermined. Germline V CDR1 and CDR2: SGHTA, FQGTGA. Deletions cut 4 bases from V and 0 bases from J, with 13 bases between. The CDR3 contains 16 residues. The DNA of the CDR3 is TGTGCCAGCAGCTCCCTTAGTAGTTCCTCCTACAATGAGCAGTTCTTC. Amino acids: CASSSLSSSSYNEQFF.

This clonotype was observed a handful of times. This rearrangement joins TRBV3-1 to TRBJ2-7; D unresolved. The CDR3 is 13 residues long. The ends were cut back, 1 base at V and 6 bases at J, with 10 bases in the middle. CDR1 and CDR2 from the germline V gene are LGHDT and YNNKEL (reference sequence). The CDR3 protein is CASSQVTGAEQYF. In nucleotides, the CDR3 is TGTGCCAGCAGCCAAGTTACGGGTGCCGAGCAGTACTTC.

This clonotype has ten or more counts. CDR3 protein: CASSYSDSGYYEQYF. CDR3 nucleotide sequence: TGTGCCAGCAGTTACTCTGATAGCGGGTACTACGAGCAGTACTTC. This chain joins TRBV6-2 or TRBV6-3 and TRBJ2-7; 7 nucleotides match TRBD2. CDR1 MNHEY and CDR2 SVGEGT come from the germline V gene. The CDR3 contains 15 residues. The V and J ends lost 0 bases and 3 bases, in that order; junction bases with no gene match: 5.

This clonotype occurred a few times. The CDR3 DNA is TGTGCCAGCCTAAGTCAGGGCGCGGGAACCTACGAGCAGTACTTC. Its translation is CASLSQGAGTYEQYF. This chain joins TRBV28 and TRBJ2-7; tentative D call: TRBD2 (6 bases). The V gene lost 8 bases and the J gene lost 2 bases, with 19 bases spanning the gap. CDR1 is MDHEN, CDR2 SYDVKM, per germline. The CDR3 has 15 residues. Full variable domain (outside the CDR3, taken from reference TRBV28 and TRBJ2-7): DVKVTQSSRYLVKRTGEKVFLECVQDMDHENMFWYRQDPGLGLRLIYFSYDVKMKEKGDIPEGYSVSREKKERFSLILESASTNQTSMYLCASLSQGAGTYEQYFGPGTRLTVT.

The chain links TRBV5-1 to TRBJ2-6; a possible D gene is TRBD2 (7 bases). The CDR3 totals 19 residues. V lost 4 bases to trimming and J lost 3 bases, with 23 bases between them. The germline CDR1 and CDR2 sequences are SGHRS and YFSETQ. CDR3 loop: CASSPRGGSAGFGANVLTF. The CDR3 bases are TGCGCCAGCAGCCCCAGGGGAGGGTCCGCTGGGTTTGGGGCCAACGTCCTGACTTTC.

This clonotype was found many times. The chain is built from TRBV7-2 and TRBJ1-2; possibly TRBD1 for D (6 bases). The V end was cut by 5 bases, the J end by 8 bases, with 15 bases between. Germline V gives CDR1 SGHTA, CDR2 FQGNSA. The CDR3 covers 13 residues. Written as DNA, the CDR3 is TGTGCCAGCAGCCGCGGACGACAGGACGGCTACACCTTC. It encodes CASSRGRQDGYTF.

This clonotype has a count of ten or more. The rearrangement joins TRBV4-1 to TRBJ1-4; D gene uncertain. CDR1 is MGHRA, CDR2 YSYEKL, per germline. Trimming removed 1 base at V and 9 bases at J, with 12 bases between. The CDR3 length is 14 residues. CDR3 region: CASSQASLAQKLFF. As DNA, the CDR3 is TGCGCCAGCAGCCAAGCTTCCCTAGCCCAAAAACTGTTTTTT.

The gene calls are TRBV5-4 and TRBJ2-5; D remains unclear. V gave up 0 bases and J gave up 6 bases, with 9 bases separating them. The CDR3 consists of 13 residues. The germline V gene has CDR1 SGHNT and CDR2 YYREEE (reference sequence). The CDR3 DNA is TGTGCCAGCAGCTTGGACCCCTCCCAGACCCAGTACTTC. Amino acid sequence: CASSLDPSQTQYF.

The genes are TRBV10-3 and TRBJ2-1; D not resolved. This CDR3 comprises 12 residues. The V gene's germline CDR1 is ENHRY and CDR2 SYGVKD. V was shortened by 0 bases and J by 10 bases, with 7 bases between the two germline ends. The CDR3 is CAISESRNEQFF. The CDR3, as DNA: TGTGCCATCAGTGAGTCGCGCAACGAGCAGTTCTTC.

This sequence joins TRBV7-9 and TRBJ2-7; possible D gene TRBD1, 5 bases. Trimming pared 1 base from V and 1 base from J, leaving 14 bases between. In germline, CDR1 is SEHNR, CDR2 FQNEAQ (reference sequence). The CDR3 is 16 amino acids. The CDR3 nucleotides read TGTGCCAGCAGCTTAGGAGTTGGGGCCAGGTCCTACGAGCAGTACTTC. It specifies CASSLGVGARSYEQYF.

This clonotype was recorded many times. The CDR3 DNA is TGTGCCAGCAGAGGTAGAGCCAAAAACATTCAGTACTTC. It encodes CASRGRAKNIQYF. The chain is built from TRBV6-2 or TRBV6-3 and TRBJ2-4, with no clear D. V lost 6 bases and J lost 0, with 6 bases in between. Germline V CDR1 and CDR2: MNHEY, SVGEGT. This CDR3 is 13 amino acids long.

This clonotype has a count of ten or more. The rearrangement links TRBV7-6 to TRBJ1-1; D possibly corresponds to TRBD1 (5 bases). Trimming took off 7 bases at V and 2 bases at J, with 14 bases between the two ends. Germline CDR1 reads SGHVS; CDR2 reads FNYEAQ. This CDR3 has 14 residues. This chain's CDR3 is CASTPLRDNTEAFF. The CDR3 DNA reads as TGTGCCAGCACCCCCCTCAGGGATAACACTGAAGCTTTCTTT.

This clonotype came up a few times. V and J are TRBV6-5 and TRBJ2-5; either TRBD1 or TRBD2 may fit D (5 bases each). V lost 0 bases and J 5 bases, leaving 13 bases between the germline ends. CDR1 and CDR2 (germline): MNHEY, SVGAGI. The CDR3 contains 15 residues. Here the CDR3 DNA reads TGTGCCAGCAGTTACTCGTTCGGGGCGCGGGAGACCCAGTACTTC. The encoded protein is CASSYSFGARETQYF.

The chain combines TRBV7-9 with TRBJ2-5; D gene uncertain. Trimming pared 2 bases from V and 4 bases from J, leaving 11 bases between. The CDR3 runs to 14 residues. CDR1 is SEHNR and CDR2 is FQNEAQ in the germline V gene (reference sequence). CDR3 region: CASSLSQTRETQYF. The CDR3 bases are TGTGCCAGCAGCTTAAGCCAAACCAGAGAGACCCAGTACTTC.

V usage is TRBV28 and J usage is TRBJ2-7; D ambiguous. Germline V lookup: CDR1 MDHEN, CDR2 SYDVKM. Trimming pared 1 base from V and 6 bases from J, leaving 7 bases between. The CDR3 consists of 12 residues. The CDR3 reads CASSLFKREQYF. In nucleotides, the CDR3 is TGTGCCAGCAGTTTATTCAAGCGCGAGCAGTACTTC.

The genes are TRBV7-2 and TRBJ1-6; 7 nucleotides match TRBD1. J was trimmed by 0 bases and V by 4 bases; bases with no gene match: 3. CDR3 length: 16 residues. Germline V gene lookup returns CDR1 SGHTA and CDR2 FQGNSA. The CDR3 DNA sequence: TGTGCCAGCAGCTCAGGGGGAAGCTCCTATAATTCACCCCTCCACTTT. It codes for CASSSGGSSYNSPLHF. Filled out from reference TRBV7-2 and TRBJ1-6, the complete variable domain reads GAGVSQSPSNKVTEKGKDVELRCDPISGHTALYWYRQSLGQGLEFLIYFQGNSAPDKSGLPSDRFSAERTGGSVSTLTIQRTQQEDSAVYLCASSSGGSSYNSPLHFGNGTRLTVT.

This sequence joins TRBV12-3 or TRBV12-4 and TRBJ1-5, with 7 bases matching TRBD1. This CDR3 contains 15 residues. Unmatched junction bases numbered 2, after V lost 1 base and J lost 2 bases. CDR3 loop: CASSLGDSRNQPQHF. Here the CDR3 DNA reads TGTGCCAGCAGTTTAGGGGACAGCCGCAATCAGCCCCAGCATTTT.

This clonotype was recorded many times. The gene calls are TRBV6-1 and TRBJ2-7; TRBD2 agrees at 9 bases. V gave up 5 bases and J gave up 2 bases; unmatched junction bases: 10. Germline assignment: CDR1 MNHNS and CDR2 SASEGT. The CDR3 sequence is 16 residues long. The CDR3 region has the DNA TGTGCCAGCAGTTTTAGCGGGAGAGCAAAGACCTACGAGCAGTACTTC. Translated, it gives CASSFSGRAKTYEQYF.

This clonotype showed up many times. The genes are TRBV20-1 and TRBJ2-1; TRBD2 might be the D (5 bases). The CDR3 loop spans 14 amino acids. Germline-derived CDR1 and CDR2 are DFQATT and SNEGSKA (reference sequence). Trimming cost V 5 bases and J 3 bases, with 14 bases left between them. Written as DNA, the CDR3 is TGCAGTGCTCGCGGGCGGCGGAACTACAATGAGCAGTTCTTC. It translates to CSARGRRNYNEQFF.

This clonotype appeared many times. The chain has TRBV29-1 and TRBJ2-7; TRBD2 might be the D (6 bases). The CDR3 is 15 amino acids. Trimming shortened V by 6 bases and J by 0 bases, and 18 bases separated the two germline ends. Germline CDR1 and CDR2: SQVTM and ANQGSEA. CDR3 sequence (DNA): TGCAGCGTGGGGGGAAGGACCCAAAGCTCCTACGAGCAGTACTTC. Translating gives CSVGGRTQSSYEQYF.

J is TRBJ2-5 and V is TRBV10-1; D not certain. Trimming removed 6 bases from V and 1 base from J, with 12 bases in between. CDR3 length equals 14 residues. Germline V lookup: CDR1 WNHNN, CDR2 SYGVQD (reference sequence). In DNA form, the CDR3 reads TGCGCCAGCAGCGCAGATTTAGGCCAAGAGACCCAGTACTTC. It specifies CASSADLGQETQYF.

This clonotype showed up just a few times. The rearrangement joins TRBV6-1 to TRBJ2-3, with a weak D call TRBD2 (6 bases). CDR1 and CDR2 (germline): MNHNS, SASEGT. The CDR3 extends over 15 amino acids. V lost 2 bases and J lost 5, with 14 bases in between. CDR3 nucleotide sequence: TGTGCCAGCAGTGAATGGGAGGAGGCGCAAGATACGCAGTATTTT. This gives the protein CASSEWEEAQDTQYF.

The table lists this clonotype with a few counts. The chain combines TRBV20-1 with TRBJ2-7; maybe TRBD1 (6 bases). The V gene's germline CDR1 is DFQATT and CDR2 SNEGSKA (reference sequence). CDR3 length: 13 amino acids. The CDR3 region has the DNA TGCAGCGCCCCCGGACAGTTCTCCTACGAGCAGTACTTC. Translating it yields CSAPGQFSYEQYF.